This T cell receptor (beta chain) emerged from a study of CD8+CD57+ T cells in acquired aplastic anemia. Trimming cost V 3 bases and J 6 bases, with 15 bases left between them. The CDR3 is made up of 13 amino acids. The germline gives CDR1 DFQATT, CDR2 SNEGSKA (reference sequence). The use of genomic DNA as template underpinned the TCR beta VDJ and CDR3 profiling. TCRdb ran MiXCR on the reads and lists one entry per CDR3 protein. The sample lists about 62,000 distinct CDR3 sequences, around 55% seen once, with 2.5% in the top ten. This clonotype came up many times. V is TRBV20-1 and J is TRBJ2-7; a weak D match, TRBD1 (5 bases). Sequenced material: sorted CD4+, CD8+, or CD8+CD57+ T cells (not recorded which) from PBMCs. The source of this sequence is a human donor in good health, serving as a control. CDR3 bases: TGCAGTGCTAGGGGGCTAGGATTGGGCGAGCAGTACTTC. Translated, it gives CSARGLGLGEQYF.